This T cell receptor (beta chain) was recovered during a study of blood T cell repertoires in COVID-19. Study-wide background: Acute and convalescent COVID-19 samples came from the United States, Italy and Spain. T cells, B-cell-depleted T cells, or PBMCs supplied cDNA or gDNA.

In the study's own analysis: Estimated nucleated cell counts came from reference gene primer amplification. Clones were sequenced by immunoSEQ multiplex PCR, and TCRdb holds only the in-frame ones, with some missing. D and trimming come from the DNA, and the V and J calls and clone size come from that table. The table lists around 140,000 clones, more than 75% of them singletons. Trimming took 2 bases from V and 0 from J, leaving 8 bases between them. The length of the CDR3 is 15 residues. Germline V gene data show CDR1 as MNHEY and CDR2 as SMNVEV (reference sequence). This clonotype was obtained from a human donor in a cohort sampled during active COVID-19. The chain couples TRBV27 to TRBJ1-3; D gene ambiguous. Sequencing was done on a sample of peripheral blood. The CDR3 DNA is TGTGCCAGCAGTTTACGTCTGAGCTCTGGAAACACCATATATTTT. Translated, it gives CASSLRLSSGNTIYF.